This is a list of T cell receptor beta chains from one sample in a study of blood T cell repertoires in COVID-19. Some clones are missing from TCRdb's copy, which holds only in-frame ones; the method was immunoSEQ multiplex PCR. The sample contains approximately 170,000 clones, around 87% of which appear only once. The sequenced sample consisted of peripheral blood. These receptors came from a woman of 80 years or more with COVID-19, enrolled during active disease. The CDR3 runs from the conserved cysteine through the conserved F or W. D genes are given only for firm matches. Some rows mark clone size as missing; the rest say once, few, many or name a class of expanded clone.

cdr3_aa: CASSFTGADYGYTF; cdr3_nt: TGTGCCAGCAGCTTCACAGGGGCCGACTATGGCTACACCTTC; d_call: TRBD1; v_call: TRBV2; j_call: TRBJ1-2; clone_size: -
cdr3_aa: CASSPDRTNYNEQFF; cdr3_nt: TGTGCCAGCAGCCCGGACAGGACGAACTACAATGAGCAGTTCTTC; d_call: TRBD1; v_call: TRBV7-2; j_call: TRBJ2-1; clone_size: -
cdr3_aa: CASSFRLANTYEQYF; cdr3_nt: TGTGCCAGCAGCTTTCGACTAGCAAATACCTACGAGCAGTACTTC; d_call: TRBD2; v_call: TRBV7-8; j_call: TRBJ2-7; clone_size: -
cdr3_aa: CASSPSGPGLAGSYEQYF; cdr3_nt: TGTGCCAGCAGCCCCTCAGGGCCCGGACTAGCGGGATCCTACGAGCAGTACTTC; d_call: TRBD2; v_call: TRBV4-2; j_call: TRBJ2-7; clone_size: -
cdr3_aa: CASSPPAVVPYEQYF; cdr3_nt: TGTGCCAGCAGTCCCCCGGCGGTAGTACCCTACGAGCAGTACTTC; d_call: -; v_call: TRBV6-6; j_call: TRBJ2-7; clone_size: -
cdr3_aa: CASSAIRDNSGNTIYF; cdr3_nt: TGTGCCAGCTCAGCAATCCGGGACAACTCTGGAAACACCATATATTTT; d_call: -; v_call: TRBV18; j_call: TRBJ1-3; clone_size: once
cdr3_aa: CASRPTGTTTDTQYF; cdr3_nt: TGTGCCAGCAGACCGACCGGGACTACCACAGATACGCAGTATTTT; d_call: TRBD2; v_call: TRBV28; j_call: TRBJ2-3; clone_size: -
cdr3_aa: CASSQDPNPIGDYNEQFF; cdr3_nt: TGCGCCAGCAGCCAAGATCCCAATCCGATAGGGGACTACAATGAGCAGTTCTTC; d_call: -; v_call: TRBV4-3; j_call: TRBJ2-1; clone_size: few
cdr3_aa: CASSTPGHGGYTF; cdr3_nt: TGTGCCAGTAGTACCCCGGGACATGGGGGCTACACCTTC; d_call: -; v_call: TRBV19; j_call: TRBJ1-2; clone_size: -
cdr3_aa: CASSFTNLPETNQPQHF; cdr3_nt: TGTGCCAGCAGTTTCACTAACCTCCCAGAAACGAATCAGCCCCAGCATTTT; d_call: -; v_call: TRBV28; j_call: TRBJ1-5; clone_size: few
cdr3_aa: CASSYSGQGNQPQHF; cdr3_nt: TGTGCCAGCAGTTACTCGGGACAGGGGAATCAGCCCCAGCATTTT; d_call: TRBD1; v_call: TRBV6-5; j_call: TRBJ1-5; clone_size: few
cdr3_aa: CASSLASSNEQFF; cdr3_nt: TGTGCCAGCAGCTTGGCATCTAGCAATGAGCAGTTCTTC; d_call: -; v_call: TRBV5-4; j_call: TRBJ2-1; clone_size: -
cdr3_aa: CASSQVAHRGYGYTF; cdr3_nt: TGCGCCAGCAGCCAGGTCGCGCACCGGGGATATGGCTACACCTTC; d_call: -; v_call: TRBV4-1; j_call: TRBJ1-2; clone_size: -
cdr3_aa: CASSEAGGTGELFF; cdr3_nt: TGTGCCAGCAGTGAGGCCGGGGGCACCGGGGAGCTGTTTTTT; d_call: -; v_call: TRBV6-1; j_call: TRBJ2-2; clone_size: -
cdr3_aa: CASSSGTVYNSPLHF; cdr3_nt: TGTGCCAGCAGCTCCGGGACAGTTTATAATTCACCCCTCCACTTT; d_call: TRBD1; v_call: TRBV7-9; j_call: TRBJ1-6; clone_size: -
cdr3_aa: CASRPTGATNEKLFF; cdr3_nt: TGTGCCAGCAGACCTACAGGTGCAACTAATGAAAAACTGTTTTTT; d_call: -; v_call: TRBV28; j_call: TRBJ1-4; clone_size: -
cdr3_aa: CASSWGDPSSYEQYF; cdr3_nt: TGTGCCAGTAGTTGGGGGGACCCGAGCTCCTACGAGCAGTACTTC; d_call: -; v_call: TRBV19; j_call: TRBJ2-7; clone_size: -
cdr3_aa: CSASQTSGTEQFF; cdr3_nt: TGCAGTGCTAGTCAGACTAGCGGGACTGAGCAGTTCTTC; d_call: TRBD2; v_call: TRBV20-1; j_call: TRBJ2-1; clone_size: few
cdr3_aa: CASSQVAQGHFSGNTIYF; cdr3_nt: TGCGCCAGCAGCCAAGTCGCTCAGGGCCATTTCTCTGGAAACACCATATATTTT; d_call: -; v_call: TRBV4-3; j_call: TRBJ1-3; clone_size: -
cdr3_aa: CATRDRRARGYTF; cdr3_nt: TGTGCCACCCGGGACAGGAGGGCTCGTGGCTACACCTTC; d_call: TRBD1; v_call: TRBV6-5; j_call: TRBJ1-2; clone_size: few
cdr3_aa: CASSPPSGTNEKLFF; cdr3_nt: TGTGCCAGCTCACCACCATCCGGGACTAATGAAAAACTGTTTTTT; d_call: -; v_call: TRBV18; j_call: TRBJ1-4; clone_size: -
cdr3_aa: CASISLGQGNERQYF; cdr3_nt: TGTGCCAGCATCTCGTTGGGACAGGGGAACGAGCGGCAGTACTTC; d_call: TRBD1; v_call: TRBV5-8; j_call: TRBJ2-7; clone_size: -
cdr3_aa: CASSQDRTRGLDYGYTF; cdr3_nt: TGTGCCAGCAGCCAAGATCGGACAAGAGGTTTGGACTATGGCTACACCTTC; d_call: -; v_call: TRBV4-2; j_call: TRBJ1-2; clone_size: -
cdr3_aa: CASSRGRYYEQYF; cdr3_nt: TGTGCCAGCAGCCGTGGGCGATACTACGAGCAGTACTTC; d_call: -; v_call: TRBV3-1/TRBV3-2; j_call: TRBJ2-7; clone_size: -
cdr3_aa: CASSPRGGYEQYF; cdr3_nt: TGTGCCAGCAGCCCCCGGGGGGGTTACGAGCAGTACTTC; d_call: TRBD2; v_call: TRBV7-2; j_call: TRBJ2-7; clone_size: -
cdr3_aa: CASSPPQKGGYEQYF; cdr3_nt: TGTGCCAGCTCACCACCGCAGAAGGGAGGGTACGAGCAGTACTTC; d_call: TRBD2; v_call: TRBV18; j_call: TRBJ2-7; clone_size: -
cdr3_aa: CASSIRQGRGYSNQPQHF; cdr3_nt: TGTGCCAGTAGTATTCGACAGGGCAGGGGATATAGCAATCAGCCCCAGCATTTT; d_call: TRBD1; v_call: TRBV19; j_call: TRBJ1-5; clone_size: -
cdr3_aa: CASSFGGQFPNTEAFF; cdr3_nt: TGTGCCAGCAGTTTCGGGGGACAGTTTCCAAACACTGAAGCTTTCTTT; d_call: TRBD1; v_call: TRBV27; j_call: TRBJ1-1; clone_size: -
cdr3_aa: CASSIEPGNTIYF; cdr3_nt: TGCGCCAGCAGCATAGAGCCTGGAAACACCATATATTTT; d_call: -; v_call: TRBV5-1; j_call: TRBJ1-3; clone_size: -
cdr3_aa: CASSSSGTEIRSPLHF; cdr3_nt: TGCGCCAGCAGCTCTTCCGGGACAGAGATACGTTCACCCCTCCACTTT; d_call: TRBD1; v_call: TRBV5-1; j_call: TRBJ1-6; clone_size: -
cdr3_aa: CASSLSGQSNQPQHF; cdr3_nt: TGCGCCAGCAGCTTGAGTGGGCAAAGCAATCAGCCCCAGCATTTT; d_call: -; v_call: TRBV5-1; j_call: TRBJ1-5; clone_size: -
cdr3_aa: CASSFRLSYEQYF; cdr3_nt: TGTGCCAGCAGTTTCCGTCTCTCCTACGAGCAGTACTTC; d_call: -; v_call: TRBV28; j_call: TRBJ2-7; clone_size: once
cdr3_aa: CASSLAPPNEQFF; cdr3_nt: TGTGCCAGCAGTCTGGCTCCCCCCAATGAGCAGTTCTTC; d_call: -; v_call: TRBV2; j_call: TRBJ2-1; clone_size: -
cdr3_aa: CSADTSGYGYTF; cdr3_nt: TGCAGCGCTGACACCTCGGGGTATGGCTACACCTTC; d_call: -; v_call: TRBV29-1; j_call: TRBJ1-2; clone_size: -
cdr3_aa: CASSRDRDTEAFF; cdr3_nt: TGTGCCAGCAGTCGGGACAGGGACACTGAAGCTTTCTTT; d_call: TRBD1; v_call: TRBV27; j_call: TRBJ1-1; clone_size: -
cdr3_aa: CASSRTDSGNTIYF; cdr3_nt: TGTGCCAGCAGCCGGACAGACTCTGGAAACACCATATATTTT; d_call: -; v_call: TRBV5-6; j_call: TRBJ1-3; clone_size: -